This entry is about one T cell receptor (beta chain). This record comes from a study of shared clonotypes between healthy human individuals. This CDR3 comprises 13 residues. With 4 bases removed from V and 7 bases from J, the gap between germline ends came to 10 bases. Germline V gene data show CDR1 as MNHNS and CDR2 as SASEGT. Libraries were prepared by immunoSEQ multiplex PCR; TCRdb keeps only in-frame clonotypes and omits some of them. The table records fewer than 3 million clones, about 90% of them present only once. The specimen sequenced was naive CD4+ T cells from PBMCs. Subset indicated: CD45RA+ positively selected. V and J are TRBV6-1 and TRBJ2-2; D gene unclear. The origin of this receptor is a man aged 18 to 29 in good health. Some clones in this sample may be carry-over from other donors' samples. The chain's CDR3 is CASSANIVGELFF. In DNA, the CDR3 is TGTGCCAGCAGTGCCAACATCGTCGGGGAGCTGTTTTTT.